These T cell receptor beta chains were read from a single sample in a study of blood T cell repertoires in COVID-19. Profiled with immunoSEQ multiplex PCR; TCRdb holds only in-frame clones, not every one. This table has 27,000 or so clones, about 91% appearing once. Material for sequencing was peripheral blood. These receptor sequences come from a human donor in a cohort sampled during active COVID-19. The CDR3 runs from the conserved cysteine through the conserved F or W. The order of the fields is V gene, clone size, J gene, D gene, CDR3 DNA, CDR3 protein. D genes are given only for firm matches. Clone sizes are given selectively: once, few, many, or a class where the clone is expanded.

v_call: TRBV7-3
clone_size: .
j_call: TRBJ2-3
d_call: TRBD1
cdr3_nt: TGTGCCAGCAGCCCTTGGACAGGGGCAGATACGCAGTATTTT
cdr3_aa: CASSPWTGADTQYF

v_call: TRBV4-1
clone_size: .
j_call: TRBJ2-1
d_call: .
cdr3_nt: TGCGCCAGCAGCCATCGGAATGAGCAGTTCTTC
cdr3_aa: CASSHRNEQFF

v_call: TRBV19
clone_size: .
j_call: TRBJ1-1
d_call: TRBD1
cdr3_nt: TGTGCCACCGACCCGGGACAGGGTCTCCGTGTAGCTTTCTTT
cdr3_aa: CATDPGQGLRVAFF

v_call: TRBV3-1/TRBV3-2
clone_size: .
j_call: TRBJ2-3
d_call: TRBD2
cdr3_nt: TGTGCCAGCAGCCGGACGGGGGAGGGAGATACGCAGTATTTT
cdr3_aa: CASSRTGEGDTQYF

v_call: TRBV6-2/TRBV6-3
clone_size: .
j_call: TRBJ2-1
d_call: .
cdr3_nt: TGTGCCAGCAGACCTTTTGGGACCGGGGGTAATGAGCAGTTCTTC
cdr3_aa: CASRPFGTGGNEQFF

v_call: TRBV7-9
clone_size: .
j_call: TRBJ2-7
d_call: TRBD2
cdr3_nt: TGTGCCAGCAGCAAACTAGCGGGGGGCTACGAGCAGTACTTC
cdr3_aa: CASSKLAGGYEQYF

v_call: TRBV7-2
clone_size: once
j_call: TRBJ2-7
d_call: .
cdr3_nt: TGTGCCAGCAGCGCGGGACAGCTCTACGAGCAGTACTTC
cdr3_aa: CASSAGQLYEQYF

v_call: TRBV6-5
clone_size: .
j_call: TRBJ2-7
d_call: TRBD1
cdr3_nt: TGTGCCAGCAGGCGGACAGGTAGCTCCTACGAGCAGTACTTC
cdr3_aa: CASRRTGSSYEQYF

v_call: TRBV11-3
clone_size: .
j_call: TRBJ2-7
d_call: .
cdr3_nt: TGTGCCAGCAGCTCCTCAGGGTCCTACGAGCAGTACTTC
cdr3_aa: CASSSSGSYEQYF

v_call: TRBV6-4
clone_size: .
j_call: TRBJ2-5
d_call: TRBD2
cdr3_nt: TGTGCCAGCAGCTTCGGGGGGCAAGAGACCCAGTACTTC
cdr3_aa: CASSFGGQETQYF

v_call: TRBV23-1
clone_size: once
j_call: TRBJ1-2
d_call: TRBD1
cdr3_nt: TGCGCCAGCAGTCAATCGGGACAGGGCTATGGCTACACCTTC
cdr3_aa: CASSQSGQGYGYTF

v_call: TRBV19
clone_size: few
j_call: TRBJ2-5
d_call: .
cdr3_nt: TGTGCCAGTAGTACAACAGGCCAAGAGACCCAGTACTTC
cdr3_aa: CASSTTGQETQYF

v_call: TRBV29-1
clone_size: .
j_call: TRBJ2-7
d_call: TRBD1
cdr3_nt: TGCAGCGTTGAAGGAACGGCAGGGGGCCTCAACGAGCAGTACTTC
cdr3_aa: CSVEGTAGGLNEQYF

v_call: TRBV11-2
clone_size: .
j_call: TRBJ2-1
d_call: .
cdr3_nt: TGTGCCAGCAGCTTAGATAAACGCGGTGAGCAGTTCTTC
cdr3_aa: CASSLDKRGEQFF

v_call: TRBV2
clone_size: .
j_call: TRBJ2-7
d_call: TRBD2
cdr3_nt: TGTGCCAGCAGTGTTAGTAGCGGGGGGTATTACTCCTACGAGCAGTACTTC
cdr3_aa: CASSVSSGGYYSYEQYF

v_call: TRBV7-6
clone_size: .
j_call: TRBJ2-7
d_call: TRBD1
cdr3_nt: TGTGCCAGCAGCTTAGGACAGGGCCTCTCCTACGAGCAGTACTTC
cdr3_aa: CASSLGQGLSYEQYF

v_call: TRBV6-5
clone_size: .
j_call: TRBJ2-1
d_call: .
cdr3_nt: TGTGCCAGCACCCTGGACACCCGGCCCAATGAGCAGTTCTTC
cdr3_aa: CASTLDTRPNEQFF